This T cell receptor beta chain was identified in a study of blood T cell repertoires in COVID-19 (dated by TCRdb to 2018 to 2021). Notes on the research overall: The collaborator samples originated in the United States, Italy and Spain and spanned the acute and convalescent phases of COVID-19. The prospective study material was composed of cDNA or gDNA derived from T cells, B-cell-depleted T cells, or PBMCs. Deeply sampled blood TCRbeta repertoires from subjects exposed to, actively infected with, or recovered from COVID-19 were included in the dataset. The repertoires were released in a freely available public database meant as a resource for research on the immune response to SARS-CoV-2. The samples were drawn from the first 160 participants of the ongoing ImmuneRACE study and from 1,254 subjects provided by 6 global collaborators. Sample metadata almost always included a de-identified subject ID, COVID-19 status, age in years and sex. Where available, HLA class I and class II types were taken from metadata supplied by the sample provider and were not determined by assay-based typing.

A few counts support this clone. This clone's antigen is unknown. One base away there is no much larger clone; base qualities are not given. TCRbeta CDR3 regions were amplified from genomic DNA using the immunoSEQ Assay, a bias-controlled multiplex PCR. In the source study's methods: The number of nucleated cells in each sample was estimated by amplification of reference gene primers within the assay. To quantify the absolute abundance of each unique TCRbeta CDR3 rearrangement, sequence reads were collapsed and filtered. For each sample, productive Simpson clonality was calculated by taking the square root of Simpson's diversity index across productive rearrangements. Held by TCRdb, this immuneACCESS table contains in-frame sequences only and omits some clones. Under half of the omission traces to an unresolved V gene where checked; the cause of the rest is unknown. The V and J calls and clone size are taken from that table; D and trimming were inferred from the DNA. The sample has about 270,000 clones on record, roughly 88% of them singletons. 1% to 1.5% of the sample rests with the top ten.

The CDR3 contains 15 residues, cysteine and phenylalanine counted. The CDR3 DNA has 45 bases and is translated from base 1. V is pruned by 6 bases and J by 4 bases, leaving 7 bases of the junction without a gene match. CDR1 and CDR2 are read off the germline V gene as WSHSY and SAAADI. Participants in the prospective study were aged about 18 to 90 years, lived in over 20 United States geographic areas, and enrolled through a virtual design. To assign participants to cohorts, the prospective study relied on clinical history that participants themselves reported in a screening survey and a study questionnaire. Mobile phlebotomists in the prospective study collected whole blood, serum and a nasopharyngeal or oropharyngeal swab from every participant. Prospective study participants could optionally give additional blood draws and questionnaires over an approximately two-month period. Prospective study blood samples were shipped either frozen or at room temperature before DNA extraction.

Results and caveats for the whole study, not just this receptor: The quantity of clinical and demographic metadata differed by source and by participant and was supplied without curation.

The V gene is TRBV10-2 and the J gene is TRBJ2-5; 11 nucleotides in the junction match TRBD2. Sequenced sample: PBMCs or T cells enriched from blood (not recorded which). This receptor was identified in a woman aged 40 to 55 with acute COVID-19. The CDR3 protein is CASRVNGLAGETQYF. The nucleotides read TGCGCCAGCAGGGTCAACGGACTAGCGGGAGAGACCCAGTACTTC.